This T cell receptor (beta chain) stems from a study of T cell responses to AZD1222 COVID-19 vaccine (dated by TCRdb to the early 2020s). For context, the study as a whole: AZD1222 recipients given second doses at about 4 weeks or at about 12 weeks were pooled, since spike-specific TCR depth and breadth were not found to differ between the two schedules. Trial participants were enrolled into age subgroups of 18-55, 56-69 and 70-plus years, which contained 148, 28 and 57 TCR-sequenced participants, respectively. TCR sequencing covered over 230 trial participants: around 210 given two doses of AZD1222 and 26 given two doses of MenACWY control vaccine. Overall study results and their limits: Because no day 14 peak-response samples were available, repertoires were characterized only after the peak T cell response. Spike-specific TCR breadth and depth rose significantly after two AZD1222 doses compared with day 0 and with MenACWY recipients. In the small 56-69-year group, the increase in depth fell short of significance, most likely because of low power. Conclusions about previously exposed vaccinees are limited because only five or six AZD1222 recipients were SARS-CoV-2 seropositive at baseline. The vaccine-associated CD4 TCRs covered the entire spike protein, and the dominant responses fell in regions 160-218 and 743-854. Most participants were white British and females outnumbered males, and the authors suggested that clonal diversity may have been underestimated. Reportedly, close to half of the unique spike-specific TCRs recognized epitopes lying outside the regions that are mutated in the B.1.351 and B.1.1.7 variants.

As to this clone: Its recognized antigen is unknown. No much larger clone is present one base from it, and per-base qualities are unavailable.

The CDR3 regions of human TCRbeta chains were analyzed by immunosequencing. The paper's processing steps were these. Repertoire TCRs were checked for matches against a reference library of SARS-CoV-2-specific TCRs that had been generated using the MIRA antigen-specificity platform. Breadth was defined as the fraction of unique TCRs that were SARS-CoV-2-associated. Depth was defined as the fraction of total T cells that were SARS-CoV-2-associated. Using the MIRA data, every spike-specific TCR was mapped to the spike region that the TCR reacted to and assigned to either a CD4 or a CD8 class. Log10-transformed breadth and depth values were compared by one-way ANOVA with Sidak's multiple comparisons tests. TCRdb stores this immuneACCESS table with in-frame sequences only. Part of the clones is absent; in the studies checked, under half of the shortfall reflects unresolved V genes, and no reason is known for the rest. The DNA gave D and trimming, while V, J and clone size come from that table. For this sample there are over 120,000 clones; approximately 93% appear just once. The ten largest clones add up to under 6.5% of the sample.

The sample's time point label, decoded: baseline before first vaccination. Vaccinee samples came from UK trials COV001 and COV002, including a single-blind randomized controlled phase 2/3 trial of AZD1222 (ChAdOx1 nCoV-19) in healthy adults. For TCRbeta chain sequencing, PBMC samples were collected from trial participants at day 0 and at day 28 after the second dose. CDR1 and CDR2, looked up from the germline V gene (reference sequence), are SEHNR and FQNEAQ. From V the trimming removes 3 bases and from J it removes 3 bases, while the gene matches leave 8 bases of the junction unaccounted for. Measured from the cysteine to the phenylalanine, the CDR3 is 15 residues long. Only CDR3 DNA remains: 45 bases, in frame from the first base.

Sequencing used peripheral blood, obtained on day 0 of AZD1222 vaccination. This receptor was taken from an adult in good health. The rearranged chain carries TRBV7-9 and TRBJ2-7; 7 bases in between match TRBD2. The nucleotide sequence is TGTGCCAGCAGCTTTTCAGCTAGCGGAAACTACGAGCAGTACTTC. Translated, this gives CASSFSASGNYEQYF.